These T cell receptor beta chains were read from a single sample in a study of cytomegalovirus exposure and HLA in healthy donors. Data came from immunoSEQ multiplex PCR; TCRdb stores just in-frame clones and leaves some out. This sample has 100,000 to 150,000 clones, with about 80% found just once. The sample was PBMCs. These receptor sequences come from a man aged 40-50 years in good health and CMV-seronegative. Each CDR3 is given with its conserved first and last residue. D genes are given only for firm matches. Size is stated for part of the rows, as once, few or many counts, or as a class when the clone is expanded.

d_call	j_call	clone_size	v_call	cdr3_aa	cdr3_nt
TRBD1	TRBJ2-1	few	TRBV25-1	CASSRGQGKGEQFF	TGTGCCAGCAGTCGGGGACAGGGGAAGGGTGAGCAGTTCTTC
TRBD1	TRBJ2-7	-	TRBV9	CASSVATGQIYEQYF	TGTGCCAGCAGCGTAGCTACGGGACAGATCTACGAGCAGTACTTC
-	TRBJ1-5	once	TRBV25-1	CASSDHYSNQPQHF	TGTGCCAGCAGTGACCACTATAGCAATCAGCCCCAGCATTTT
TRBD2	TRBJ2-5	-	TRBV2	CASSGRGGGETQYF	TGTGCCAGCAGTGGTCGGGGGGGAGGTGAGACCCAGTACTTC
-	TRBJ1-6	-	TRBV27	CASSLLNSPLHF	TGTGCCAGCAGTTTACTGAATTCACCCCTCCACTTT
-	TRBJ1-5	-	TRBV19	CASSLRQHNQPQHF	TGTGCCAGTAGCCTACGACAGCACAATCAGCCCCAGCATTTT
TRBD1	TRBJ2-2	-	TRBV6-1	CASSHRGTYTGELFF	TGTGCCAGCAGTCACAGGGGGACGTACACCGGGGAGCTGTTTTTT
-	TRBJ2-7	-	TRBV7-2	CATGGLSGDEQYF	TGTGCCACCGGGGGACTTAGCGGCGACGAGCAGTACTTC
-	TRBJ2-5	-	TRBV7-6	CASSFGTAGAETQYF	TGTGCCAGCAGCTTCGGGACAGCGGGCGCAGAGACCCAGTACTTC
TRBD1	TRBJ1-2	once	TRBV28	CASSIQGYYGYTF	TGTGCCAGCAGTATACAGGGGTACTATGGCTACACCTTC
TRBD2	TRBJ2-5	-	TRBV29-1	CSSRRLAGEETQYF	TGCAGCAGCCGAAGACTAGCGGGAGAAGAGACCCAGTACTTC
TRBD1	TRBJ2-7	once	TRBV28	CASSSTGTGAYEQYF	TGTGCCAGCAGCTCGACCGGGACAGGGGCCTACGAGCAGTACTTC
-	TRBJ2-1	once	TRBV7-9	CASSFGFGEQFF	TGTGCCAGCAGCTTCGGGTTTGGTGAGCAGTTCTTC
-	TRBJ2-5	once	TRBV6-1	CASSEGRTQYF	TGTGCCAGCAGTGAAGGTCGGACCCAGTACTTC
-	TRBJ1-2	-	TRBV4-1	CASSQDKWVGPDGYTF	TGCGCCAGCAGCCAAGATAAGTGGGTTGGGCCGGATGGCTACACCTTC
-	TRBJ1-2	-	TRBV5-4	CASSLAPDRPLYGYTF	TGTGCCAGCAGCTTGGCCCCGGACAGACCCCTCTATGGCTACACCTTC
TRBD1	TRBJ1-1	-	TRBV2	CASSSTGGYTEAFF	TGTGCCAGCAGTTCGACAGGGGGCTACACTGAAGCTTTCTTT
-	TRBJ1-2	-	TRBV23-1	CGPTAQTYGYTF	TGCGGCCCCACGGCACAGACCTATGGCTACACCTTC
TRBD2	TRBJ2-1	-	TRBV30	CAWEAGGYNEQFF	TGTGCCTGGGAGGCGGGGGGTTACAATGAGCAGTTCTTC
-	TRBJ1-3	-	TRBV5-5	CARTLQRFSGNTIYF	TGTGCCAGGACGTTGCAGCGATTCTCTGGAAACACCATATATTTT
-	TRBJ1-5	-	TRBV28	CASSLGQYSNQPQHF	TGTGCCAGCAGTTTGGGCCAGTATAGCAATCAGCCCCAGCATTTT
-	TRBJ1-5	-	TRBV19	CASSTRQGNQPQHF	TGTGCCAGTAGTACCCGACAGGGCAATCAGCCCCAGCATTTT
-	TRBJ1-5	-	TRBV28	CASSFPDSHQPQHF	TGTGCCAGCAGTTTTCCGGACAGCCATCAGCCCCAGCATTTT
-	TRBJ2-7	few	TRBV5-1	CASSRNPNRDDEQYF	TGCGCCAGCAGCCGAAACCCAAACAGGGATGACGAGCAGTACTTC
-	TRBJ1-1	-	TRBV2	CASSVEGGTEAFF	TGTGCCAGCAGTGTCGAGGGGGGGACTGAAGCTTTCTTT
-	TRBJ2-7	-	TRBV4-2	CASSPSEGAYEQYF	TGTGCCAGCAGCCCAAGTGAGGGGGCCTACGAGCAGTACTTC
-	TRBJ2-7	-	TRBV29-1	CSVLPALEQGMHF	TGCAGCGTCCTCCCGGCGTTAGAACAGGGTATGCACTTC
-	TRBJ1-1	-	TRBV29-1	CSVSGVTEAFF	TGCAGCGTTAGCGGGGTTACTGAAGCTTTCTTT